This T cell receptor beta chain was captured in a study of Ad26.COV2.S vaccination and SARS-CoV-2 variants. Treatment specified: 15 to 20 received Ad26.COV2.S at low or high dose, single or two shots; about 5 received placebo; per-sample allocation not given. After the first vaccine or placebo injection, samples were drawn on day 63. This clone was recorded only once. Method: immunoSEQ multiplex PCR; TCRdb's copy keeps in-frame clones and lacks some. The table records fewer than 600,000 clones, 89% of them present only once. Sequenced material: peripheral blood, taken in a trial of Ad26.COV2.S vaccine versus placebo. This clonotype was obtained from a person between 18 and 65 years old who received the Ad26.COV2.S COVID-19 vaccine or a placebo.

In nucleotides, the CDR3 is TGTGCCAGCAGCAAACAGGGTCCCAACTATGGCTACACCTTC. This sequence encodes CASSKQGPNYGYTF. The chain links TRBV7-2 to TRBJ1-2; D is perhaps TRBD1 (6 bases). Germline CDR1 reads SGHTA; CDR2 reads FQGNSA. V was shortened by 5 bases and J by 2 bases, with 12 bases between the two germline ends. CDR3 length equals 14 residues.